This TCR beta chain was identified during a study of regulatory T cells in long-lasting Graves disease. Regarding the study as a whole: Persistent Graves' patients possessed reduced TCR diversity relative to recently diagnosed ones. Peripheral blood was the sole material, not thyroid tissue.

This clonotype came up a few times. Its specificity is not known. Time point in this sample: persistent/refractory GD, antithyroid drugs over 5 years with positive TRAb. From RNA extracted from PBMCs, the TCR library was made. American Thyroid Association guidelines were used to diagnose Graves' disease. An endocrinology unit in Xi'an, China, supplied the patients. Germline CDR1 and CDR2: MNHEY and SVGAGI. The germline V and J ends were trimmed by 2 bases and 0 bases, with 10 bases remaining between them. The CDR3 runs to 15 residues. Researchers made TCR beta libraries by using iRepertoire HTBI primers and running Arm-PCR on CDR3 regions. A single record per CDR3 protein comes from TCRdb applying MiXCR to the multiplex PCR reads. Of about 290,000 distinct CDR3 sequences listed, roughly 21% are singletons.

The clonotype was recovered from a female donor with Graves disease. This sample comprised peripheral blood mononuclear cells (PBMCs), obtained when the disease was refractory, from a patient treated with antithyroid drugs. The rearrangement links TRBV6-5 to TRBJ2-5; D may correspond to TRBD1 or TRBD2 (6 bases each). The CDR3 spells CASSYRGEYQETQYF. In nucleotides, the CDR3 is TGTGCCAGCAGTTACAGGGGGGAGTACCAAGAGACCCAGTACTTC.